The subject of this entry is one TCR beta chain. In the authors' workflow: Amplification of reference gene primers provided the estimated nucleated cell counts. Some clones are missing from TCRdb's copy, which holds only in-frame ones; the method was immunoSEQ multiplex PCR. V, J and clone size reflect that table, while D and trimming were determined from the DNA. The table records 85,000 to 95,000 clones, less than 85% of them present only once. The data belong to a study of blood T cell repertoires in COVID-19. About the study: The origin of the acute and convalescent COVID-19 samples was the United States, Italy and Spain. PBMCs, B-cell-depleted T cells, or T cells provided the cDNA or gDNA that made up the material.

Germline assignment: CDR1 MNHEY and CDR2 SVGAGI. Trimming removed 7 bases from V and 5 bases from J, with 17 bases in between. The CDR3 contains 14 residues. The receptor comes from a man in his 70s with acute or convalescent COVID-19. The sample comprised peripheral blood. The chain is built from TRBV6-5 and TRBJ1-2; TRBD1 is a possible D gene (6 bases). The CDR3 region has the DNA TGTGCCAGCACCCGGGCAGGGGATTTTTATGGCTACACCTTC. Its protein is CASTRAGDFYGYTF.